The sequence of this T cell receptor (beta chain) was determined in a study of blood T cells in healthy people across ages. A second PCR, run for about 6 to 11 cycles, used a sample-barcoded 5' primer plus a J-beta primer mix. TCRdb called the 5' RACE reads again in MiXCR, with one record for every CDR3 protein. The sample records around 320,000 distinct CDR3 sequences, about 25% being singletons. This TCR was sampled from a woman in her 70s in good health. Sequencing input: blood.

The CDR3: CASSLTGLSVETQYF. In DNA, the CDR3 is TGTGCCAGCAGCTTGACGGGCCTTAGCGTTGAGACCCAGTACTTC. The rearrangement joins TRBV7-9 to TRBJ2-5; D is perhaps TRBD2 (5 bases). From germline, CDR1 is SEHNR and CDR2 FQNEAQ (reference sequence). The CDR3 is 15 amino acids. V was trimmed by 3 bases and J by 5 bases, leaving 16 bases between them.